A single sample gave rise to the 22 T cell receptor beta chains below, sequenced in a study of radiotherapy plus CTLA-4 blockade in lung cancer. Libraries were prepared by immunoSEQ multiplex PCR; TCRdb keeps only in-frame clonotypes and omits some of them. The profile shows approximately 28,000 clones, roughly 80% of them singletons. The input for sequencing was peripheral blood, taken from a patient treated with radiotherapy plus ipilimumab. These receptors were taken from a human donor with non-small cell lung cancer who had stable disease on radiotherapy plus ipilimumab.

The chain employs TRBV2 and TRBJ2-5, with TRBD2 matching 9 bases. The trim removed 8 bases at V and 2 bases at J, leaving 6 bases unmatched. The CDR3 contains 14 residues. The germline V gene has CDR1 SNHLY and CDR2 FYNNEI. The CDR3, as DNA: TGTGCCAGCGAGAGCGGGGGGTTACAAGAGACCCAGTACTTC. Translating gives CASESGGLQETQYF.

V gene TRBV19 combines with J gene TRBJ1-5; TRBD1 aligns across 7 bases. The germline V gene has CDR1 LNHDA and CDR2 SQIVND (reference sequence). The CDR3 consists of 16 residues. Trimming removed 7 bases from V and 0 bases from J; junction bases left unmatched: 9. The CDR3 nucleotides are TGTGCCAGTAATGCCAGGGGGGAGTTTAGCAATCAGCCCCAGCATTTT. Amino acids: CASNARGEFSNQPQHF.

The rearrangement joins TRBV20-1 to TRBJ1-1; 9 bases align to TRBD1. Trimming at V came to 8 bases and at J to 6 bases, leaving 4 bases not matched to a gene. Germline V gene sequence: CDR1 DFQATT, CDR2 SNEGSKA (reference sequence). The CDR3 covers 11 residues. The CDR3 here is CSTGQGSEAFF. CDR3 bases: TGCAGTACGGGACAGGGATCTGAAGCTTTCTTT.

The chain is built from TRBV11-2 and TRBJ2-5; tentatively, D is TRBD1 (6 bases). In germline, CDR1 is SGHAT, CDR2 FQNNGV. V was clipped by 2 bases and J by 5 bases, with 18 bases between them. The CDR3 loop spans 16 amino acids. CDR3 region: CASSLKFDRTWETQYF. The CDR3 DNA reads TGTGCCAGCAGCTTAAAATTCGACAGGACTTGGGAGACCCAGTACTTC.

The gene calls are TRBV5-1 and TRBJ1-1; no firm D call. CDR1 SGHRS and CDR2 YFSETQ come from the germline V gene. This CDR3 has 16 amino acids. V was cut by 3 bases and J by 0 bases, with 15 bases left in between. CDR3 sequence (DNA): TGCGCCAGCAGCTACTCTGGGGTTGGGATGAACACTGAAGCTTTCTTT. Protein: CASSYSGVGMNTEAFF.

The V and J genes are TRBV14 and TRBJ2-3; D gene ambiguous. The V end lost 1 base, the J end lost 2 bases, and 7 bases lay between the germline ends. This CDR3 comprises 14 residues. The germline V gene encodes CDR1 SGHDN and CDR2 FVKESK. The chain's CDR3 is CASSQGRHTDTQYF. The CDR3 coding sequence is TGTGCCAGCAGCCAAGGGAGACACACAGATACGCAGTATTTT.

This clone was observed a single time. The V call is TRBV7-8, the J call TRBJ1-2; D is possibly TRBD1 (5 bases). Trimming left V 4 bases short and J 9 bases short, with 18 bases between. Germline CDR1 reads SGHVS; CDR2 reads FQNEAQ. This CDR3 has 14 residues. The CDR3 nucleotides are TGTGCCAGCAGCTCCTTCCGGGGCCCAGGAAGCTACACCTTC. Translation: CASSSFRGPGSYTF.

This rearrangement joins TRBV5-1 to TRBJ2-5; either TRBD1 or TRBD2 may supply D (6 bases each). The CDR3 length is 16 residues. Germline CDR1 SGHRS, CDR2 YFSETQ. Trimming took off 4 bases at V and 5 bases at J, with 21 bases between the two ends. The CDR3 bases are TGCGCCAGCAGCCCAAGTCCGGGGGCGGACGCTGAGACCCAGTACTTC. Encoded protein: CASSPSPGADAETQYF. The full variable domain, rest sourced from reference TRBV5-1 and TRBJ2-5, is KAGVTQTPRYLIKTRGQQVTLSCSPISGHRSVSWYQQTPGQGLQFLFEYFSETQRNKGNFPGRFSGRQFSNSRSEMNVSTLELGDSALYLCASSPSPGADAETQYFGPGTRLLVL.

This clone was detected once. The chain uses TRBV7-2 and TRBJ1-3, with D hard to call. This CDR3 is 15 amino acids long. The ends were cut back, 7 bases at V and 0 bases at J, with 13 bases in the middle. The germline V gene encodes CDR1 SGHTA and CDR2 FQGNSA. CDR3 coding DNA: TGTGCCAGCACCCCTATGACGTTCTCTGGAAACACCATATATTTT. Translating it yields CASTPMTFSGNTIYF.

This clone was counted only a few times. V gene TRBV30 combines with J gene TRBJ1-3; a weak D match, TRBD1 (6 bases). The V end was cut by 5 bases, the J end by 4 bases, with 15 bases between. Germline V gives CDR1 GTSNPN, CDR2 SVGIG (reference sequence). This CDR3 contains 14 residues. The DNA of the CDR3 is TGTGCCTGGGACGGCCGGCAGGGGGGAAACACCATATATTTT. Amino acids: CAWDGRQGGNTIYF.

The chain couples TRBV27 to TRBJ2-1; D tentatively fits TRBD1 or TRBD2 (5 bases each). The V and J ends lost 3 bases and 0 bases respectively, with 12 bases between them. Per germline, CDR1 MNHEY and CDR2 SMNVEV (reference sequence). The CDR3 contains 16 residues. The CDR3 DNA reads TGTGCCAGCAGTTTTGCCGGGGCCGCCTCCTACAATGAGCAGTTCTTC. Its translation is CASSFAGAASYNEQFF.

The CDR3 DNA is TGTGCCAGCAGCTTAATTGGGCTGGGGGGCTACACCTTC. This gives the protein CASSLIGLGGYTF. This chain connects TRBV7-9 to TRBJ1-2; no firm D call. The CDR3 consists of 13 residues. The V and J ends lost 2 bases and 8 bases respectively, with 12 bases between them. The germline V gene encodes CDR1 SEHNR and CDR2 FQNEAQ (reference sequence).

The sample holds one count of this clone. The V gene is TRBV29-1, the J gene TRBJ2-3; 8 bases match TRBD2. This CDR3 spans 15 amino acids. Per germline, CDR1 SQVTM and CDR2 ANQGSEA. J gave up 4 bases and V 8 bases, and 14 bases lay outside the gene matches. The CDR3, as DNA: TGCAGCTCCCGAGGAGCGGGGGCCCCATCAGATACGCAGTATTTT. This gives the protein CSSRGAGAPSDTQYF.

V and J are TRBV11-2 and TRBJ2-3; D is perhaps TRBD2 (7 bases). Germline lookup yields CDR1 SGHAT and CDR2 FQNNGV. V lost 1 base to trimming and J lost 5 bases, with 19 bases between them. The CDR3 has 17 amino acids. CDR3 in DNA: TGTGCCAGCAGCTTAGGGGGGCAGCGGGGACGATTAGATACGCAGTATTTT. Translating it yields CASSLGGQRGRLDTQYF.

This clone occurred once. The chain carries TRBV28 and TRBJ1-2; the D gene is possibly TRBD1 (6 bases). The CDR3 has 17 amino acids. The V end lost 7 bases, the J end lost 4 bases, and 25 bases lay between the germline ends. Looked up from germline, CDR1 is MDHEN and CDR2 is SYDVKM. DNA of the CDR3: TGTGCCAGCAATTTCTACCGGAGGAGAGACAGGACCTATGGCTACACCTTC. It encodes CASNFYRRRDRTYGYTF.

In this sample, this clone is medium-sized (0.01 to 0.1%). The chain employs TRBV28 and TRBJ1-2, with D possibly being TRBD1 (5 bases). The germline V gene has CDR1 MDHEN and CDR2 SYDVKM. The CDR3 consists of 14 residues. Trimming stripped 4 bases from V and 2 bases from J, with 11 bases between. CDR3 sequence: CASSSPGRNYGYTF. As DNA, the CDR3 is TGTGCCAGCAGTTCCCCAGGGAGAAACTATGGCTACACCTTC.

The chain uses TRBV4-3 and TRBJ1-1; tentative D call: TRBD1 (5 bases). The V gene lost 1 base and the J gene lost 3 bases, with 12 bases spanning the gap. CDR1 LGHNA and CDR2 YSLEER come from the germline V gene. This CDR3 is 15 amino acids long. The DNA of the CDR3 is TGCGCCAGCAGCCAAGTAGGGGCTGTGGACACTGAAGCTTTCTTT. It yields the protein CASSQVGAVDTEAFF.

CDR3 DNA: TGTGCCAGCAGTTTTCGGGTAGCTGGAAACACCATATATTTT. It encodes CASSFRVAGNTIYF. The gene calls are TRBV5-6 and TRBJ1-3; no clear D. Germline V CDR1 and CDR2: SGHDT, YYEEEE. The CDR3 extends over 14 amino acids. The V end was cut by 5 bases, the J end by 2 bases, with 11 bases between.

The chain recombines TRBV5-1 with TRBJ1-6; 9 bases fit TRBD1. With 0 bases clipped from V and 11 bases from J, the junction kept 3 bases outside the gene matches. The germline CDR1 and CDR2 sequences are SGHRS and YFSETQ. This CDR3 contains 14 residues. This CDR3 is CASSLGQGETPLHF. The CDR3 DNA sequence: TGCGCCAGCAGCTTGGGACAGGGGGAAACACCCCTCCACTTT.

With respect to this clone: Other DNA sequences of this sample code for an identical CDR3. The chain has TRBV5-1 and TRBJ2-5; no definite D call. Germline V gene lookup returns CDR1 SGHRS and CDR2 YFSETQ. V was cut by 0 bases and J by 4 bases, with 10 bases left in between. The CDR3 runs to 14 residues. CDR3 sequence reads: CASSLAGSGETQYF. CDR3 DNA sequence: TGCGCCAGCAGCTTGGCCGGATCGGGAGAGACCCAGTACTTC.

This rearrangement joins TRBV19 to TRBJ2-3; possible D gene TRBD2, 6 bases. Germline V gene sequence: CDR1 LNHDA, CDR2 SQIVND (reference sequence). V lost 3 bases and J 5 bases, leaving 15 bases between the germline ends. This CDR3 comprises 15 residues. The DNA for the CDR3 is TGTGCCAGTAGTATTCCCGGGGGTCGAGGAGATACGCAGTATTTT. It is translated as CASSIPGGRGDTQYF.

The chain employs TRBV5-1 and TRBJ1-4; perhaps TRBD1 as D (5 bases). V gave up 5 bases and J gave up 7 bases, with 18 bases separating them. Germline values: CDR1 SGHRS, CDR2 YFSETQ. The CDR3 runs 15 residues. The CDR3 DNA reads TGCGCCAGCAGACTGGAGGGGACGGGTGGTGAAAAACTGTTTTTT. As protein: CASRLEGTGGEKLFF.